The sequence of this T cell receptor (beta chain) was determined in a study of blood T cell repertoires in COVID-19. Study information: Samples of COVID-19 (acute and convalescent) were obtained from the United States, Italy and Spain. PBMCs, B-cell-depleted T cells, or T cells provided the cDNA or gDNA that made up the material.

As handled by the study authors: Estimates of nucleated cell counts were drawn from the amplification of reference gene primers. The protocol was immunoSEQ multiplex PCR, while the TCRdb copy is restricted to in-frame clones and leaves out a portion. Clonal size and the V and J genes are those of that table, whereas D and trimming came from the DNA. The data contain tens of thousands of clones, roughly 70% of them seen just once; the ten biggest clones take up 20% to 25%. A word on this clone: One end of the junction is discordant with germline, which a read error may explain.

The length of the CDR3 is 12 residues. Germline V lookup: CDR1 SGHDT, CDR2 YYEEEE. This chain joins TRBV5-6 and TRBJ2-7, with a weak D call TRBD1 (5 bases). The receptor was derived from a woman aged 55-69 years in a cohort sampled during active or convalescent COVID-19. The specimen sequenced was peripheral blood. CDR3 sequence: CASSFLISTVLF. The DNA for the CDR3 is TGTGCCAGCAGCTTTCTTATATCGACAGTCCTCTTC.